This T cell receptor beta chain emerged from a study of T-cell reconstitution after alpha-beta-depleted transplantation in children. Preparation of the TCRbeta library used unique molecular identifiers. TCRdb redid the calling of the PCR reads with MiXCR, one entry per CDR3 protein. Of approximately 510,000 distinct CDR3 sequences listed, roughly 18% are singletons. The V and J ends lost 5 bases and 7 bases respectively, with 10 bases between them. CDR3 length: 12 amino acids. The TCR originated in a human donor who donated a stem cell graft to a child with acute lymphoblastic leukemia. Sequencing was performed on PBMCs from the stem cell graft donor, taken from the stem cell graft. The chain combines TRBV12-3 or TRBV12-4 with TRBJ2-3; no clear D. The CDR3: CASSTTSHTQYF. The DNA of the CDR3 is TGTGCCAGCAGTACGACAAGCCATACGCAGTATTTT.